This T cell receptor (beta chain) was captured by sequencing in a study of OX40 agonist ivuxolimab in advanced cancers. Study in general: An anti-OX40 (CD134) antibody with agonistic activity, ivuxolimab, was administered to patients. The dose-escalation group included hepatocellular carcinoma, melanoma, renal cell carcinoma and head and neck cancer.

A few counts support this clone. What it recognizes is unknown. Study-level points and caveats: The mean number of expanded clones was higher in CD8+ T cells than in CD4+.

Clones were read by immunoSEQ multiplex PCR, and TCRdb kept only the in-frame ones, dropping some. Here the sample spans 40,000 or so clones, around four fifths being singletons. Cycle 7 day 1, cycle 4 day 1, and baseline were the timepoints at which blood was sampled. V was cut by 4 bases and J by 2 bases, with 9 bases left in between. The CDR3 sequence is 13 residues long. The germline V gene has CDR1 SGHVS and CDR2 FNYEAQ. The chain combines TRBV7-6 with TRBJ2-7; possibly TRBD1 for D (6 bases). The source of this sequence is an adult with an advanced solid tumor such as melanoma, head and neck, liver or kidney cancer. The sample here was CD4+ or CD8+ T cells sorted from blood, taken in a trial of the OX40 agonist ivuxolimab. DNA for the CDR3: TGTGCCAGCAGCTGGACAGAAACCTACGAGCAGTACTTC. Protein product: CASSWTETYEQYF.